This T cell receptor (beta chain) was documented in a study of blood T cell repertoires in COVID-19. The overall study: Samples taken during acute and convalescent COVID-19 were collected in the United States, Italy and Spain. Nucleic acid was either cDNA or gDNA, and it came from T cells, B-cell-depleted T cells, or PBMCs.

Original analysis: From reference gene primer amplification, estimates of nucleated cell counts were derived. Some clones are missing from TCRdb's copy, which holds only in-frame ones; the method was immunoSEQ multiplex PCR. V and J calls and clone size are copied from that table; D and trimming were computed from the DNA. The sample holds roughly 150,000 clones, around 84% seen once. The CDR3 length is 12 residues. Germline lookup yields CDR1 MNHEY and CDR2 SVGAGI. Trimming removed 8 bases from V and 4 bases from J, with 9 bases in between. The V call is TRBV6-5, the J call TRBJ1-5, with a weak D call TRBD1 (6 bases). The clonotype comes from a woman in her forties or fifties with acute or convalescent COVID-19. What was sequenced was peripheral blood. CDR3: CASFTGNQPQHF. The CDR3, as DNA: TGTGCCAGCTTCACAGGGAATCAGCCCCAGCATTTT.